This T cell receptor (beta chain) was identified during a study of shared clonotypes between healthy human individuals. When replicate PCRs were run on sorted subsets, they used approximately 0.2 ug DNA, 28,000 or so T cell genomes. Using immunoSEQ multiplex PCR, the repertoire was profiled, and TCRdb retains in-frame clones only, with some absent. This repertoire shows about 1.5 million clones, roughly 96% found once; its top ten account for approximately 1.1%. The study enrolled healthy HIV-negative adults without recent acute infections or vaccinations as donors. Germline V gene data show CDR1 as LNHNV and CDR2 as YYDKDF (reference sequence). V lost 1 base to trimming and J lost 4 bases, with 13 bases between them. This CDR3 is 16 amino acids long.

The source of this sequence is a man aged 30 to 45 in good health. V gene TRBV15 combines with J gene TRBJ2-2; D is unclear. Sequences were obtained from naive CD4+ T cells sorted from blood. Subset reported: CD45RA+ positively selected. CDR3 nucleotides: TGTGCCACCAGCAGAGTCCTAAACGCCGGCACCGGGGAGCTGTTTTTT. It codes for CATSRVLNAGTGELFF. The full variable domain, with the rest looked up from reference TRBV15 and TRBJ2-2, is DAMVIQNPRYQVTQFGKPVTLSCSQTLNHNVMYWYQQKSSQAPKLLFHYYDKDFNNEADTPDNFQSRRPNTSFCFLDIRSPGLGDTAMYLCATSRVLNAGTGELFFGEGSRLTVL.